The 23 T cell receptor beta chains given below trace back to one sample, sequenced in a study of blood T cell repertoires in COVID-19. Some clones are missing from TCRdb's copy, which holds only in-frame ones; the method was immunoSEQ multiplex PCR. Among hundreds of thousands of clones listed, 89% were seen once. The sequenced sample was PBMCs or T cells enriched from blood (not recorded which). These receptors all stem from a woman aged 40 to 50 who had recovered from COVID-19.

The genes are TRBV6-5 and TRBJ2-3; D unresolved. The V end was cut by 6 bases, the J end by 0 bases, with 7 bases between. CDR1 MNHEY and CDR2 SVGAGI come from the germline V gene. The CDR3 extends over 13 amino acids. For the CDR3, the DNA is TGTGCCAGCAGGGAGACTAGCACAGATACGCAGTATTTT. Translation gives CASRETSTDTQYF.

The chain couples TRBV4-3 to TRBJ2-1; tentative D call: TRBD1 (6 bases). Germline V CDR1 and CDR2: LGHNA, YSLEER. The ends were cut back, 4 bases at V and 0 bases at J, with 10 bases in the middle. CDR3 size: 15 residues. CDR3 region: CASSPAGASYNEQFF. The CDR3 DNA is TGCGCCAGCAGCCCGGCAGGGGCCTCCTACAATGAGCAGTTCTTC.

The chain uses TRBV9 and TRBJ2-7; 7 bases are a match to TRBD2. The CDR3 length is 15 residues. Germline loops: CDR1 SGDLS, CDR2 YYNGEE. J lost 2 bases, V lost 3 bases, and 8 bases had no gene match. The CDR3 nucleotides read TGTGCCAGCAGCGCCTCTAGCGGAGGACCCTACGAGCAGTACTTC. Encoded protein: CASSASSGGPYEQYF.

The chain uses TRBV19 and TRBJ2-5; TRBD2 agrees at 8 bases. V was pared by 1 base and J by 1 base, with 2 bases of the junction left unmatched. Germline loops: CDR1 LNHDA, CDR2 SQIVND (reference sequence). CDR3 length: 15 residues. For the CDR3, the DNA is TGTGCCAGTAGTATAGCCGGGGGGGCCCAAGAGACCCAGTACTTC. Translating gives CASSIAGGAQETQYF.

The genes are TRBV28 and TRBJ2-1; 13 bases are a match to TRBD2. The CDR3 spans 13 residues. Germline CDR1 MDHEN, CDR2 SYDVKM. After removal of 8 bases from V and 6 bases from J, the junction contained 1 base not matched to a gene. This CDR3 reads CASRLAGGNEQFF. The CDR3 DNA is TGTGCCAGCCGACTAGCGGGGGGCAATGAGCAGTTCTTC.

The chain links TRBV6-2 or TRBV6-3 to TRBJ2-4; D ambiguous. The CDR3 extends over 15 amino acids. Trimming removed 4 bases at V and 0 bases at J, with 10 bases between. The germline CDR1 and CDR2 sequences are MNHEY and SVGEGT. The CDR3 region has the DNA TGTGCCAGCAGTTTAATGGCTTTAGCCAAAAACATTCAGTACTTC. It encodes CASSLMALAKNIQYF.

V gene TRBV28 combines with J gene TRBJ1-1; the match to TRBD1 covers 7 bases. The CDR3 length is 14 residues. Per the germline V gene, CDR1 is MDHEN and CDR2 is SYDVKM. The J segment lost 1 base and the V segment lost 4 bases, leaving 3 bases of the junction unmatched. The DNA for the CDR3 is TGTGCCAGCAGTTCGGGACAGCGGAACACTGAAGCTTTCTTT. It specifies CASSSGQRNTEAFF.

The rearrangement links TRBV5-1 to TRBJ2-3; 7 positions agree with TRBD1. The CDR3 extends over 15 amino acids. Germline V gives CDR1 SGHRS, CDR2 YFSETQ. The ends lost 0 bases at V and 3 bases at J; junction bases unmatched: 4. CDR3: CASSLADRATDTQYF. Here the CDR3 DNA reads TGCGCCAGCAGCTTGGCCGACAGGGCTACAGATACGCAGTATTTT.

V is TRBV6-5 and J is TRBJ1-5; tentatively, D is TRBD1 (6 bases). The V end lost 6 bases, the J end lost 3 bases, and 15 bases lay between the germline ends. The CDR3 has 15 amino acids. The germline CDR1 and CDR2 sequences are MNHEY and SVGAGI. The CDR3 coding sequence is TGTGCCAGCAGCCCATGGGGGCGAGACAATCAGCCCCAGCATTTT. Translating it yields CASSPWGRDNQPQHF.

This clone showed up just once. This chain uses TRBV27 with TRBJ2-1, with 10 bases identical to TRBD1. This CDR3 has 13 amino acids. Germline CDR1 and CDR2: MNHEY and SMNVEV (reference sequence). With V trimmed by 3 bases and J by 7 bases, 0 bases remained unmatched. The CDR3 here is CASSLDRGNEQFF. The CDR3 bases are TGTGCCAGCAGTTTGGACAGGGGGAATGAGCAGTTCTTC.

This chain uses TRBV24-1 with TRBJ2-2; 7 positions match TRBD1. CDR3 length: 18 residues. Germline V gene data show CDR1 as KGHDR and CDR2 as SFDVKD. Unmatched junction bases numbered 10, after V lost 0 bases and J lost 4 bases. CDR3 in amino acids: CATSDLSLTTGRTGELFF. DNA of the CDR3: TGTGCCACCAGTGATTTGTCCCTGACGACAGGGCGCACCGGGGAGCTGTTTTTT.

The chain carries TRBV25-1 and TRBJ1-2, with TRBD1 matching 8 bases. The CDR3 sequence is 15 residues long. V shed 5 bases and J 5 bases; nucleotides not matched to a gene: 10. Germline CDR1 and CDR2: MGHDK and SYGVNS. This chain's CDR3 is CASSSTWQGAYGYTF. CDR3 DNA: TGTGCCAGCAGTAGTACGTGGCAGGGGGCTTATGGCTACACCTTC.

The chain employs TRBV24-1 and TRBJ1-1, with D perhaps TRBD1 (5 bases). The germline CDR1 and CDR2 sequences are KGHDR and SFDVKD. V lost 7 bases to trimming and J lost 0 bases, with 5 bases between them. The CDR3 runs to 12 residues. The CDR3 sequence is CATRGLNTEAFF. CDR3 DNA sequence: TGTGCCACCAGGGGGCTGAACACTGAAGCTTTCTTT.

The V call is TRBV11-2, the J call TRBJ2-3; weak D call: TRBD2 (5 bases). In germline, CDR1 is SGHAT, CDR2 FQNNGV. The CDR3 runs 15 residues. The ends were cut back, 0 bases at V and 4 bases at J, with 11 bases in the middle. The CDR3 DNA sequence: TGTGCCAGCAGCTTAGATCTTACTAGGTCAGATACGCAGTATTTT. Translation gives CASSLDLTRSDTQYF. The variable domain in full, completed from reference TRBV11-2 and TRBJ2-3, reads EAGVAQSPRYKIIEKRQSVAFWCNPISGHATLYWYQQILGQGPKLLIQFQNNGVVDDSQLPKDRFSAERLKGVDSTLKIQPAKLEDSAVYLCASSLDLTRSDTQYFGPGTRLTVL.

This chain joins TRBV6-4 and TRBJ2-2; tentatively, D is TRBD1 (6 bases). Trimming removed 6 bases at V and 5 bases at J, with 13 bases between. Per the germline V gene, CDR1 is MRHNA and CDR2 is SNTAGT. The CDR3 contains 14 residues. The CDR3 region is CASRVIQGTGELFF. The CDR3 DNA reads TGTGCCAGCAGGGTCATACAGGGTACCGGGGAGCTGTTTTTT.

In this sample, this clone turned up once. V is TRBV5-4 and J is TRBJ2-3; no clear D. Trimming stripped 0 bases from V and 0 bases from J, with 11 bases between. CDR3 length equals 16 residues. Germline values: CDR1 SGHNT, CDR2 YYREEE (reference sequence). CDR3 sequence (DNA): TGTGCCAGCAGCTTGGAAGGTGGAGTAAGCACAGATACGCAGTATTTT. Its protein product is CASSLEGGVSTDTQYF.

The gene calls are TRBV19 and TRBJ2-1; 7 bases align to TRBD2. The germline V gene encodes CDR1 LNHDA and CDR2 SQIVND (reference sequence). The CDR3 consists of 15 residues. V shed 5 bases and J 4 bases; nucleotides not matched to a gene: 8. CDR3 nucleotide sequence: TGTGCCAGTAGTCCGGAGCGGGAAGCATACAATGAGCAGTTCTTC. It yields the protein CASSPEREAYNEQFF.

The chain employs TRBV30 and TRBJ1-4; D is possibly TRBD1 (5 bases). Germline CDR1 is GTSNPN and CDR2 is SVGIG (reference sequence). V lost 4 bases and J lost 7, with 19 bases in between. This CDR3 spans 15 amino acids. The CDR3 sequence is CAWTPGGTGPEKLFF. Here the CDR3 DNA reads TGTGCCTGGACCCCGGGGGGGACTGGACCTGAAAAACTGTTTTTT.

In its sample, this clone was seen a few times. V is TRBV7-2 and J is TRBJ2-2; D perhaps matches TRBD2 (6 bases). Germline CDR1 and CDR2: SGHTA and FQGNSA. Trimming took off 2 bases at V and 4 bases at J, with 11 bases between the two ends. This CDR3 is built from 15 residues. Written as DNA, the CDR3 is TGTGCCAGCAGCTTACGGCGGGACGGCACCGGGGAGCTGTTTTTT. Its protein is CASSLRRDGTGELFF.

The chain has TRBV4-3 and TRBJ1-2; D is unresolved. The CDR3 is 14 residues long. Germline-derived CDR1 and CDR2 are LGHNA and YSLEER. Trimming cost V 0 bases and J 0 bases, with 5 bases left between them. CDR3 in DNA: TGCGCCAGCAGCCAAGATCTATCTAACTATGGCTACACCTTC. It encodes CASSQDLSNYGYTF.

CDR3 sequence reads: CASGQTAYEQYF. The CDR3 DNA is TGTGCCAGTGGGCAGACCGCCTACGAGCAGTACTTC. The rearrangement uses TRBV28 and TRBJ2-7, with D uncertain. Germline V gives CDR1 MDHEN, CDR2 SYDVKM. V shed 9 bases and J shed 2 bases, with 11 bases lying between them. This CDR3 comprises 12 residues.

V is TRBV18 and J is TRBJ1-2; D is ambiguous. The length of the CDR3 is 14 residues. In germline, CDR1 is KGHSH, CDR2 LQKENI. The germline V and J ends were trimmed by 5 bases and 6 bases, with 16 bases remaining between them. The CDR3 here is CASSATYQEDGYTF. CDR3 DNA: TGTGCCAGCTCAGCCACATACCAGGAGGATGGCTACACCTTC.

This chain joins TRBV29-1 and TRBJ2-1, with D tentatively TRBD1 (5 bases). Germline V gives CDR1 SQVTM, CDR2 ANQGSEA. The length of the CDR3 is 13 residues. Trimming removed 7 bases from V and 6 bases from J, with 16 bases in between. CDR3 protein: CSAQGSRINEQFF. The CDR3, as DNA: TGCAGCGCCCAGGGTAGTAGAATCAATGAGCAGTTCTTC.